Each of the 27 T cell receptor beta chains below was sequenced from the same sample in a study of blood T cell repertoires in COVID-19. This table comes from immunoSEQ multiplex PCR, and its TCRdb copy is limited to in-frame clones, with some not included. The repertoire includes 400,000 to 500,000 clones, about nine tenths of them detected once, and roughly 1.4% sits in the top ten. The sample was peripheral blood. These receptors all come from a woman aged 25-40 years with active or convalescent COVID-19.

This chain uses TRBV2 with TRBJ2-3, with 14 bases fitting TRBD2. CDR1 is SNHLY and CDR2 is FYNNEI in the germline V gene. V shed 1 base, J shed 3 bases, and the junction held 6 bases outside the gene matches. The CDR3 consists of 18 residues. The CDR3, as DNA: TGTGCCAGCAGTGAAGGACTAGCGGGAGGGCCTTGGACAGATACGCAGTATTTT. Residues: CASSEGLAGGPWTDTQYF.

The chain has TRBV7-2 and TRBJ2-7; D is perhaps TRBD2 (5 bases). CDR1 and CDR2 (germline): SGHTA, FQGNSA. V lost 5 bases and J 0 bases, leaving 17 bases between the germline ends. This CDR3 region has 16 residues. The CDR3 loop is CASSPQLRADSYEQYF. In DNA form, the CDR3 reads TGTGCCAGCAGCCCCCAGTTGCGGGCGGACTCCTACGAGCAGTACTTC.

V usage is TRBV7-9 and J usage is TRBJ2-5, with TRBD2 as a possible D gene (6 bases). Germline-derived CDR1 and CDR2 are SEHNR and FQNEAQ (reference sequence). The CDR3 consists of 14 residues. Trimming cost V 1 base and J 5 bases, with 11 bases left between them. The CDR3 region is CASSLEGTWETQYF. The CDR3, as DNA: TGTGCCAGCAGCTTAGAAGGGACTTGGGAGACCCAGTACTTC. Based on the CDR3 plus reference TRBV7-9 and TRBJ2-5, the full variable domain is DTGVSQNPRHKITKRGQNVTFRCDPISEHNRLYWYRQTLGQGPEFLTYFQNEAQLEKSRLLSDRFSAERPKGSFSTLEIQRTEQGDSAMYLCASSLEGTWETQYFGPGTRLLVL.

This clone appeared a few times. The chain joins TRBV4-1 to TRBJ2-2, with a possible D match to TRBD2 (5 bases). The germline V and J ends were trimmed by 2 bases and 7 bases, with 11 bases remaining between them. Germline lookup yields CDR1 MGHRA and CDR2 YSYEKL. The CDR3 totals 14 residues. The CDR3 sequence is CASSQLLVSGELFF. The DNA for the CDR3 is TGCGCCAGCAGCCAATTACTAGTTAGCGGGGAGCTGTTTTTT.

The V call is TRBV5-1, the J call TRBJ2-6; tentatively, D is TRBD1 (6 bases). This CDR3 region has 16 residues. The germline CDR1 and CDR2 sequences are SGHRS and YFSETQ. The germline V and J ends were trimmed by 1 base and 2 bases, with 10 bases remaining between them. DNA for the CDR3: TGCGCCAGCAGCTTGTCCGAGGGGGCTGGGGCCAACGTCCTGACTTTC. Translated, it gives CASSLSEGAGANVLTF.

The V call is TRBV11-2, the J call TRBJ2-7; 10 bases are a match to TRBD1. Germline V gives CDR1 SGHAT, CDR2 FQNNGV. The CDR3 consists of 16 residues. V lost 5 bases to trimming and J lost 2 bases; unmatched junction nucleotides: 9. CDR3 nucleotide sequence: TGTGCCAGCAGCGCCGGTCCCGGGACAGGGGCCTACGAGCAGTACTTC. Encoded protein: CASSAGPGTGAYEQYF.

The chain carries TRBV2 and TRBJ2-1, with a weak D call TRBD1 (6 bases). The CDR3 totals 12 residues. Germline-derived CDR1 and CDR2 are SNHLY and FYNNEI. Trimming cost V 11 bases and J 7 bases, with 15 bases left between them. CDR3 sequence: CAARRQGNEQFF. The DNA for the CDR3 is TGTGCCGCTAGACGTCAGGGGAATGAGCAGTTCTTC.

The chain recombines TRBV29-1 with TRBJ2-1; tentative D call: TRBD2 (5 bases). This CDR3 is 14 amino acids long. Trimming shortened V by 6 bases and J by 3 bases, and 15 bases separated the two germline ends. Germline V gene data show CDR1 as SQVTM and CDR2 as ANQGSEA. The DNA of the CDR3 is TGCAGCGTAGAGATTGGACTCATCTACAATGAGCAGTTCTTC. This translates into CSVEIGLIYNEQFF.

The chain is built from TRBV10-3 and TRBJ2-2; 8 bases are shared with TRBD1. Germline CDR1 is ENHRY and CDR2 is SYGVKD. CDR3 size: 15 residues. The V gene end was trimmed by 6 bases and the J gene end by 6 bases; junction bases not matched to a gene: 9. CDR3 DNA: TGTGCCATCAGAGAGACAGGGGTTAAGTCCGGGGAGCTGTTTTTT. Residues: CAIRETGVKSGELFF.

The rearrangement links TRBV3-1 (or the pseudogene TRBV3-2) to TRBJ2-7, with TRBD2 matching over 10 bases. This CDR3 spans 15 amino acids. The junction had 3 bases not matched to a gene; V was cut back by 1 base and J by 3 bases. The germline V gene has CDR1 LGHDT and CDR2 YNNKEL (reference sequence). This chain's CDR3 is CASSQGTSGYYEQYF. The CDR3 DNA reads as TGTGCCAGCAGCCAAGGGACTAGCGGTTACTACGAGCAGTACTTC.

The chain has TRBV2 and TRBJ1-2; D is possibly TRBD1 (6 bases). The CDR3 extends over 14 amino acids. Trimming cost V 6 bases and J 3 bases, with 14 bases left between them. Looked up from germline, CDR1 is SNHLY and CDR2 is FYNNEI. CDR3 nucleotide sequence: TGTGCCAGCAGGGAGGGGGGGCTCGACTATGGCTACACCTTC. This gives the protein CASREGGLDYGYTF.

This clone has more than one count but fewer than ten. The chain recombines TRBV15 with TRBJ1-2, with TRBD1 matching over 9 bases. Germline V lookup: CDR1 LNHNV, CDR2 YYDKDF (reference sequence). V was clipped by 1 base and J by 2 bases; unmatched bases: 2. The CDR3 extends over 15 amino acids. CDR3 amino acids: CATSRGGTGNYGYTF. The CDR3 region has the DNA TGTGCCACCAGCAGAGGAGGGACAGGGAACTATGGCTACACCTTC.

This chain joins TRBV29-1 and TRBJ1-1; tentatively, D is TRBD1 (5 bases). Germline lookup yields CDR1 SQVTM and CDR2 ANQGSEA. The CDR3 runs to 11 residues. V lost 4 bases to trimming and J lost 6 bases, with 9 bases between them. The CDR3 protein is CSVVAGPEAFF. CDR3 coding DNA: TGCAGCGTTGTTGCAGGGCCTGAAGCTTTCTTT.

The chain couples TRBV3-1 (or the pseudogene TRBV3-2) to TRBJ2-1; 12 bases are a match to TRBD2. The CDR3 has 14 residues. CDR1 is LGHDT, CDR2 YNNKEL, per germline (reference sequence). V gave up 4 bases and J gave up 7 bases; unmatched junction bases: 2. CDR3 nucleotide sequence: TGTGCCAGCAGCCCCGGACTAGCGGGGAATGAGCAGTTCTTC. Its protein is CASSPGLAGNEQFF.

The CDR3 DNA reads as TGTGCCAGCAGCTTAGCGGGCAGTAAGGACACTGAAGCTTTCTTT. Protein: CASSLAGSKDTEAFF. The V and J genes are TRBV7-9 and TRBJ1-1; D not resolved. In germline, CDR1 is SEHNR, CDR2 FQNEAQ (reference sequence). Trimming pared 0 bases from V and 3 bases from J, leaving 11 bases between. The CDR3 length is 15 residues.

Comments on this clone: A read error may account for a junction end that differs from germline. The chain has TRBV20-1 and TRBJ1-4; D gene unclear. Germline CDR1 is DFQATT and CDR2 is SNEGSKA (reference sequence). The CDR3 spans 12 residues. CDR3 coding DNA: TGCAGTGCTAGTGAAACTTATGAAAAACTGTTTTTT. It yields the protein CSASETYEKLFF.

V usage is TRBV7-9 and J usage is TRBJ2-5; TRBD1 aligns across 7 bases. CDR1 and CDR2 from the germline V gene are SEHNR and FQNEAQ (reference sequence). The CDR3 has 14 amino acids. The V and J ends lost 5 bases and 6 bases, in that order; junction bases with no gene match: 9. CDR3 bases: TGTGCCAGCAGCAAATTACAGGGGCCAAAGACCCAGTACTTC. The encoded protein is CASSKLQGPKTQYF.

This clone appeared a few times. This chain connects TRBV7-9 to TRBJ1-1, with D possibly being TRBD1 (5 bases). The CDR3 runs 14 residues. Trimming pared 7 bases from V and 3 bases from J, leaving 15 bases between. The germline gives CDR1 SEHNR, CDR2 FQNEAQ (reference sequence). The CDR3 DNA reads TGTGCCAGCACCAATCGGGGGGGAGACACTGAAGCTTTCTTT. This codes for CASTNRGGDTEAFF.

To note about this clone: A much larger clone is a single base away; this may be a read error. The genes are TRBV4-2 and TRBJ1-2; a possible D gene is TRBD1 (5 bases). The germline gives CDR1 LGHNA, CDR2 YNFKEQ. V lost 5 bases, J lost 1 base, and 11 bases lay in between. CDR3 length: 14 amino acids. CDR3 in DNA: TGTGCCAGCAGCTCCCAGACAGATAACTATGGCTACACCTTC. Its protein product is CASSSQTDNYGYTF.

The V gene is TRBV2, the J gene TRBJ1-4; 9 bases are shared with TRBD1. CDR3 length: 15 residues. The germline CDR1 and CDR2 sequences are SNHLY and FYNNEI. V dropped 10 bases and J dropped 8; count of bases not matched to a gene: 14. The CDR3 DNA follows: TGTGCCAACAGACAGGGGGGAATCGGGAGGGAAAAACTGTTTTTT. As protein: CANRQGGIGREKLFF.

DNA for the CDR3: TGTGCCAGCTTGACATCGAACACTGAAGCTTTCTTT. This sequence encodes CASLTSNTEAFF. The chain links TRBV2 to TRBJ1-1; D is ambiguous. The CDR3 consists of 12 residues. V gave up 8 bases and J gave up 1 base, with 8 bases separating them. CDR1 is SNHLY and CDR2 is FYNNEI in the germline V gene.

The rearrangement uses TRBV7-2 and TRBJ1-1; D not certain. This CDR3 has 14 amino acids. From germline, CDR1 is SGHTA and CDR2 FQGNSA. With 6 bases removed from V and 2 bases from J, the gap between germline ends came to 13 bases. CDR3 amino acids: CASRLGWANTEAFF. CDR3 nucleotide sequence: TGTGCCAGCAGACTAGGGTGGGCAAACACTGAAGCTTTCTTT.

The chain joins TRBV9 to TRBJ1-1; 11 nucleotides agree with TRBD1. Germline CDR1 is SGDLS and CDR2 is YYNGEE. The junction had 8 bases not matched to a gene; V was cut back by 4 bases and J by 6 bases. The CDR3 extends over 15 amino acids. CDR3 protein: CASSTRPGQGAEAFF. The CDR3 bases are TGTGCCAGCAGCACCCGACCGGGACAGGGGGCTGAAGCTTTCTTT.

The chain couples TRBV5-5 to TRBJ2-2; possible D gene TRBD1, 5 bases. V was trimmed by 4 bases and J by 5 bases, leaving 21 bases between them. CDR3 length equals 17 residues. The V gene's germline CDR1 is SGHKS and CDR2 YYEKEE (reference sequence). CDR3 DNA sequence: TGTGCCAGCAGCGAACCGTCGGCAGGGCTGGGGACCGGGGAGCTGTTTTTT. Encoded protein: CASSEPSAGLGTGELFF.

The chain couples TRBV10-2 to TRBJ2-3; 7 bases line up with TRBD2. The ends lost 4 bases at V and 4 bases at J; junction bases unmatched: 5. This CDR3 is built from 14 residues. Germline loops: CDR1 WSHSY, CDR2 SAAADI. CDR3 nucleotides: TGCGCCAGCAGTGGGGACTATGCGTCAGATACGCAGTATTTT. This codes for CASSGDYASDTQYF.

The genes are TRBV3-1 (or the pseudogene TRBV3-2) and TRBJ1-4, with D perhaps TRBD1 (6 bases). The CDR3 contains 14 residues. The V gene's germline CDR1 is LGHDT and CDR2 YNNKEL (reference sequence). With 4 bases removed from V and 3 bases from J, the gap between germline ends came to 9 bases. The CDR3 is CASSPGVANEKLFF. DNA for the CDR3: TGTGCCAGCAGCCCAGGGGTGGCTAATGAAAAACTGTTTTTT.

The chain couples TRBV27 to TRBJ2-7; unclear D gene. The CDR3 runs 13 residues. Germline CDR1 reads MNHEY; CDR2 reads SMNVEV (reference sequence). Trimming removed 5 bases from V and 1 base from J, with 9 bases in between. CDR3 nucleotides: TGTGCCAGCAGTGAGAGCCTTTCCTACGAGCAGTACTTC. Amino acids: CASSESLSYEQYF.